The entry below gives a single T cell receptor (beta chain) sequence along with its context. What it binds is not known. Deep sequencing aimed at 1 in 200,000 to 1 in 1 million T cells' resolution. The table came from immunoSEQ multiplex PCR; TCRdb's copy has only in-frame clones and leaves some out. The repertoire has some 84,000 clones, roughly 86% of them found once; the top ten carry around 5%. The data originate from a study of cytotoxic CD8 clonotypes in ibrutinib-treated CLL. Study findings and constraints: In comparison with age-matched healthy donors, baseline clonality was higher and tracked circulating CD8+ T-cell counts. Treatment left the uncommon public clonotypes either contracted or stable in frequency. Clonality went higher at ibrutinib response and then dropped back toward baseline at progression.

There are 14 residues in the CDR3. Germline V CDR1 and CDR2: SEHNR, FQNEAQ (reference sequence). V shed 2 bases and J shed 0 bases, with 5 bases lying between them. This chain connects TRBV7-9 to TRBJ2-4; no clear D gene. This clonotype was sampled from a human donor with chronic lymphocytic leukemia. The starting material was PBMCs, obtained before ibrutinib treatment. As DNA, the CDR3 is TGTGCCAGCAGCTTATCAGTAGCCAAAAACATTCAGTACTTC. It encodes CASSLSVAKNIQYF.